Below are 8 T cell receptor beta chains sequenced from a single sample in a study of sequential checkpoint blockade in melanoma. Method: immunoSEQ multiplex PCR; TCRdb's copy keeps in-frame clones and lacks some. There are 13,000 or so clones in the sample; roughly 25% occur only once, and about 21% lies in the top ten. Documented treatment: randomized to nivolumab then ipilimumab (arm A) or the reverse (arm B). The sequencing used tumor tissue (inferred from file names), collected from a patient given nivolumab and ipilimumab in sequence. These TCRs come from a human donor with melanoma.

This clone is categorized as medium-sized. The CDR3 loop is CASSQDFPTNEKLFF. Here the CDR3 DNA reads TGCGCCAGCAGCCAAGATTTTCCAACTAATGAAAAACTGTTTTTT. The chain uses TRBV4-1 and TRBJ1-4; no clear D. Germline CDR1 and CDR2: MGHRA and YSYEKL. Trimming removed 0 bases from V and 0 bases from J, with 5 bases in between. The CDR3 covers 15 residues.

The CDR3 is CASSLEVDASTDTQYF. The CDR3 DNA reads as TGCGCCAGCAGCTTGGAAGTAGACGCTAGCACAGATACGCAGTATTTT. The chain recombines TRBV5-1 with TRBJ2-3; D not resolved. The CDR3 is 16 residues long. Germline assignment: CDR1 SGHRS and CDR2 YFSETQ. Trimming left V 0 bases short and J 0 bases short, with 11 bases between.

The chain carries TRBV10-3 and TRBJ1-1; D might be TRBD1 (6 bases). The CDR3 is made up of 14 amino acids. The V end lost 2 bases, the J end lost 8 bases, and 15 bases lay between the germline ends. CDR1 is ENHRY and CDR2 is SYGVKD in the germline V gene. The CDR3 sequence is CAISEPPRGDEAFF. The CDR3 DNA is TGTGCCATCAGTGAGCCGCCCAGGGGCGACGAAGCTTTCTTT.

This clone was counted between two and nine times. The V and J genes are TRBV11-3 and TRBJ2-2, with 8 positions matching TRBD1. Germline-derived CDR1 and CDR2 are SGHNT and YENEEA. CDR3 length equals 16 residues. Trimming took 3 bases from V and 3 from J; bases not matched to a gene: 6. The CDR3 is CASSFDRGWDTGELFF. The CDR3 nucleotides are TGTGCCAGCAGCTTCGACAGGGGTTGGGACACCGGGGAGCTGTTTTTT.

The CDR3 DNA sequence: TGTGCCAGCTCACCCCTCCCGGGAACTCGCAACACTGAAGCTTTCTTT. Protein sequence: CASSPLPGTRNTEAFF. V gene TRBV18 combines with J gene TRBJ1-1; no firm D call. With 3 bases removed from V and 2 bases from J, the gap between germline ends came to 16 bases. Germline V gene sequence: CDR1 KGHSH, CDR2 LQKENI. The CDR3 extends over 16 amino acids.

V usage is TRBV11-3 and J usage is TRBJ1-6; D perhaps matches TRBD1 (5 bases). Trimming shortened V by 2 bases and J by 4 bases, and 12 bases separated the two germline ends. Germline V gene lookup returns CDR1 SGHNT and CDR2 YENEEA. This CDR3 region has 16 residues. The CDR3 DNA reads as TGTGCCAGCAGCTTAACGGGACGTCAATATAATTCACCCCTCCACTTT. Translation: CASSLTGRQYNSPLHF.

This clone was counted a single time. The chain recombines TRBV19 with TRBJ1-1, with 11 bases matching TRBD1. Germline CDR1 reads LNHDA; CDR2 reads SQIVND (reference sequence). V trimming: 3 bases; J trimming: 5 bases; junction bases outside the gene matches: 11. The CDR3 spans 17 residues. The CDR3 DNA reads TGTGCCAGTAGTATTATTCCGTCCGGGACAGGGGGTACTGAAGCTTTCTTT. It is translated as CASSIIPSGTGGTEAFF.

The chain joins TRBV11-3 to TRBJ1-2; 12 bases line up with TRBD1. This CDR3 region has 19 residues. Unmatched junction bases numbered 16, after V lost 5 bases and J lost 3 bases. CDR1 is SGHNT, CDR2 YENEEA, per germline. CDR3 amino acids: CASSVAIGTGGYEYYGYTF. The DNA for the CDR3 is TGTGCCAGCAGCGTTGCGATAGGGACAGGGGGCTACGAATACTATGGCTACACCTTC.